This T cell receptor (beta chain) originates from a study of blood T cells in healthy people across ages. A second PCR, run for about 7 to 11 cycles, used a sample-barcoded 5' primer plus a J-beta primer mix. Each CDR3 protein is one row after TCRdb ran MiXCR on the 5' RACE reads. The sample contains roughly 1 million distinct CDR3 sequences, about 23% of which appear only once. Germline CDR1 is PRHDT and CDR2 is FYEKMQ (reference sequence). V was shortened by 1 base and J by 5 bases, with 15 bases between the two germline ends. The CDR3 is 15 residues long. These sequences were also reported in another study, on T cells of mothers and their children. That publication notes: M1S, a second-PCR primer, added sample barcodes and 2-4 random nucleotides. Related mother-child pairs showed slightly higher but non-significant overlap than unrelated pairs.

The source is a girl aged 2-10 years in good health. The sequenced sample consisted of blood. J is TRBJ2-7 and V is TRBV13; D might be TRBD1 (5 bases). CDR3 region: CASSLVGHSGDEQYF. CDR3 DNA: TGTGCCAGCAGCTTAGTCGGACACAGTGGGGACGAGCAGTACTTC.